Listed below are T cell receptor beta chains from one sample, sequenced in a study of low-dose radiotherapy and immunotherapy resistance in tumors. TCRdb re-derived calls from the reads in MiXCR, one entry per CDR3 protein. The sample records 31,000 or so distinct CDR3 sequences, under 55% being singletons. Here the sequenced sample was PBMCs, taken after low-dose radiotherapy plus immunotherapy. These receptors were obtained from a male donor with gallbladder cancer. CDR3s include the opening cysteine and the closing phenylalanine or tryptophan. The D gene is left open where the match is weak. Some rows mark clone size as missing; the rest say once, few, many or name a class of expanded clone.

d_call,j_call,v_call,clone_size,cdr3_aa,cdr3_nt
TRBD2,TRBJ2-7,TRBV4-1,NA,CASSGGVTYEQYF,TGCGCCAGCAGTGGGGGGGTAACCTACGAGCAGTACTTC
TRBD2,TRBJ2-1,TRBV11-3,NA,CASSSLAGYNEQFF,TGTGCCAGCAGCTCACTAGCGGGATACAATGAGCAGTTCTTC
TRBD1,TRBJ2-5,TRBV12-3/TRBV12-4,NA,CASSGTGGILETQYF,TGTGCCAGCAGCGGGACAGGGGGCATCTTAGAGACCCAGTACTTC
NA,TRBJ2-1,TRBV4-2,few,CASSQDYGGLDEQFF,TGTGCCAGCAGCCAAGATTACGGGGGGCTCGATGAGCAGTTCTTC
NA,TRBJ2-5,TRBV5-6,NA,CASSLLWMGGREETQYF,TGTGCCAGCAGCTTACTCTGGATGGGGGGGCGCGAAGAGACCCAGTACTTC
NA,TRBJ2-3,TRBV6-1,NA,CASSPPTQRTDGGGTQYF,TGTGCCAGCAGTCCTCCAACCCAGCGGACAGACGGCGGGGGCACGCAGTATTTT
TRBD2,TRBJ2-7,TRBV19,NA,CASSPHRTSYEQYF,TGTGCCAGTAGTCCCCACAGGACTAGCTACGAGCAGTACTTC
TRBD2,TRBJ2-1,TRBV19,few,CASSLRSSGGGDEQFF,TGTGCCAGTAGTCTAAGAAGTAGCGGGGGGGGCGATGAGCAGTTCTTC
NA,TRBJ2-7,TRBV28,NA,CASSPTGAAGTYEQYF,TGTGCCAGCAGCCCGACGGGTGCAGCGGGCACCTACGAGCAGTACTTC
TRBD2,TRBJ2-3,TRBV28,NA,CASSPAGGRTDTQYF,TGTGCCAGCAGCCCCGCGGGCGGGAGGACAGATACGCAGTATTTT
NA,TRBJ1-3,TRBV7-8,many,CASSPIGGNTIYF,TGTGCCAGCAGCCCGATCGGAGGAAACACCATATATTTT
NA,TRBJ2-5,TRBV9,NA,CASSVGTIRGETQYF,TGTGCCAGCAGCGTAGGGACTATACGTGGAGAGACCCAGTACTTC
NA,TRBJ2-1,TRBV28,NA,CASSLPQLLSYNEQFF,TGTGCCAGCAGTTTACCCCAACTGCTGTCCTACAATGAGCAGTTCTTC
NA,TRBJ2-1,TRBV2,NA,CAARPLSGTEQFF,TGTGCCGCCAGGCCCTTATCGGGTACTGAGCAGTTCTTC
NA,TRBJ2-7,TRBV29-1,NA,CSVRFSYEQYF,TGCAGCGTCCGGTTCTCCTACGAGCAGTACTTC
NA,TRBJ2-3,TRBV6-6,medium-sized,CASTKSDTQYF,TGTGCCAGCACCAAATCCGATACGCAGTATTTT